The rows below give T cell receptor beta chains drawn from one sample of a study of CD8 T cells in ankylosing spondylitis. In TCRdb, the 5' RACE reads were re-called with MiXCR into one record per CDR3 protein. Of approximately 300,000 distinct CDR3 sequences listed, 20% were seen once; the top ten hold around 8%. The specimen sequenced was blood, either unsorted or a sorted T cell fraction (not recorded which). All receptors derive from a male donor with ankylosing spondylitis or in good health (not recorded which). Both conserved end residues are part of each CDR3. A D gene is named only where the DNA matches it firmly. Clone size is stated in some rows and not others, as once, few, many or a class when expanded.

D,V,length,J,size,CDR3,DNA
-,TRBV6-5,16,TRBJ2-4,many,CASSLTGRVGKNIQYF,TGTGCCAGCAGCTTAACAGGGAGGGTCGGCAAAAACATTCAGTACTTC
-,TRBV3-1,15,TRBJ1-5,-,CASSQGPGGNQPQHF,TGTGCCAGCAGCCAAGGCCCTGGGGGGAATCAGCCCCAGCATTTT
TRBD1,TRBV9,12,TRBJ2-1,-,CATGQGAYEQFF,TGTGCCACAGGACAGGGGGCTTATGAGCAGTTCTTC
TRBD2,TRBV27,18,TRBJ2-3,few,CASSLILAGGPGTDTQYF,TGTGCCAGCAGTTTGATACTAGCGGGGGGGCCTGGCACAGATACGCAGTATTTT
-,TRBV7-9,14,TRBJ2-1,-,CASSWGARDHEQFF,TGTGCCAGCAGCTGGGGGGCGCGGGACCATGAGCAGTTCTTC
TRBD2,TRBV6-5,15,TRBJ2-1,few,CASSYAPASGYEQFF,TGTGCCAGCAGTTACGCCCCGGCTAGCGGGTATGAGCAGTTCTTC
TRBD1,TRBV5-6,14,TRBJ1-6,many,CASSFTGVGSPLHF,TGTGCCAGCAGCTTCACAGGGGTGGGTTCACCCCTCCACTTT
TRBD2,TRBV5-6,17,TRBJ2-2,few,CASSFGLAGGITGELFF,TGTGCCAGCAGCTTCGGACTAGCGGGAGGGATCACCGGGGAGCTGTTTTTT
-,TRBV5-1,16,TRBJ2-6,-,CASSFWQTSGANVLTF,TGCGCCAGCAGCTTTTGGCAGACCTCTGGGGCCAACGTCCTGACTTTC
-,TRBV3-1,15,TRBJ2-3,few,CASSLFGNIRDTQYF,TGTGCCAGCAGCCTATTCGGGAATATCAGGGATACGCAGTATTTT
TRBD1,TRBV6-1,16,TRBJ1-4,-,CASSRTGVVANEKLFF,TGTGCCAGCAGTCGGACAGGGGTCGTAGCTAATGAAAAACTGTTTTTT
TRBD1,TRBV19,14,TRBJ2-2,few,CASSATGDTGELFF,TGTGCCAGTAGTGCGACAGGGGACACCGGGGAGCTGTTTTTT
-,TRBV7-2,14,TRBJ2-5,few,CASSLYNNKETQYF,TGTGCCAGCAGCTTGTACAACAATAAAGAGACCCAGTACTTC
-,TRBV6-1,13,TRBJ2-5,few,CASRGHLQETQYF,TGTGCCAGCAGGGGACACCTCCAAGAGACCCAGTACTTC
-,TRBV20-1,14,TRBJ2-5,few,CSARVPGRQETQYF,TGCAGTGCTAGAGTTCCGGGGCGGCAAGAGACCCAGTACTTC
-,TRBV20-1,11,TRBJ1-1,once,CSARGVHVAFF,TGCAGTGCGAGGGGAGTCCACGTGGCTTTCTTT
-,TRBV6-1,15,TRBJ1-2,few,CASSEMLGTNYGYTF,TGTGCCAGCAGTGAAATGCTAGGTACTAACTATGGCTACACCTTC
-,TRBV14,13,TRBJ2-1,-,CASSPGQFNEQFF,TGTGCCAGCAGCCCTGGACAGTTCAATGAGCAGTTCTTC
TRBD2,TRBV6-5,17,TRBJ2-3,-,CASSYSVAGSSRDTQYF,TGTGCCAGCAGTTACTCGGTAGCGGGGTCTTCTAGAGATACGCAGTATTTT
TRBD2,TRBV12-3/TRBV12-4,13,TRBJ2-1,few,CASSQLAGDEQFF,TGTGCCAGCAGCCAACTAGCGGGAGATGAGCAGTTCTTC
-,TRBV4-2,14,TRBJ2-2,many,CASSQTPATGELFF,TGTGCCAGCAGCCAGACCCCTGCCACCGGGGAGCTGTTTTTT
TRBD1,TRBV6-1,13,TRBJ1-1,once,CASRTGVNTEAFF,TGTGCCAGTAGGACAGGGGTGAACACTGAAGCTTTCTTT
-,TRBV5-1,15,TRBJ2-3,few,CASRGDSRGTDTQYF,TGCGCCAGCAGAGGGGACTCTCGGGGCACAGATACGCAGTATTTT
-,TRBV15,15,TRBJ2-5,-,CATSSEGLAQGTQYF,TGTGCCACCAGCAGCGAGGGTTTGGCCCAGGGGACCCAGTACTTC
-,TRBV20-1,18,TRBJ1-5,-,CSAREEQGGPQGNQPQHF,TGCAGTGCTAGAGAGGAACAGGGAGGCCCCCAGGGCAATCAGCCCCAGCATTTT
-,TRBV20-1,16,TRBJ2-1,few,CSARSATTSSYNEQFF,TGCAGTGCTAGAAGCGCCACGACTAGCTCCTACAATGAGCAGTTCTTC
-,TRBV9,16,TRBJ2-1,-,CASSVDGRSSYNEQFF,TGTGCCAGCAGCGTAGACGGGCGGAGCTCCTACAATGAGCAGTTCTTC
TRBD1,TRBV11-3,16,TRBJ2-2,-,CASSTRQGGDTGELFF,TGTGCCAGCAGCACTAGACAGGGTGGAGACACCGGGGAGCTGTTTTTT
-,TRBV3-1,14,TRBJ2-2,few,CASSPRGFGGELFF,TGTGCCAGCAGCCCCCGCGGGTTCGGCGGGGAGCTGTTTTTT
TRBD1,TRBV24-1,15,TRBJ1-5,many,CATSMGQGKNQPQHF,TGTGCCACCAGCATGGGACAGGGGAAAAATCAGCCCCAGCATTTT
-,TRBV4-2,15,TRBJ2-3,few,CASSQDKRRTDTQYF,TGTGCCAGCAGCCAAGATAAGCGTCGCACAGATACGCAGTATTTT
-,TRBV12-5,14,TRBJ2-3,few,CASGLDRYTDTQYF,TGTGCTAGTGGTTTGGACCGGTACACAGATACGCAGTATTTT
TRBD1,TRBV5-1,16,TRBJ1-1,few,CASSLTGQPLNTEAFF,TGCGCCAGCAGCTTAACGGGACAGCCATTGAACACTGAAGCTTTCTTT
TRBD1,TRBV5-1,14,TRBJ2-5,-,CASSPDRVEETQYF,TGCGCCAGCAGCCCGGACAGGGTGGAGGAGACCCAGTACTTC
TRBD1,TRBV7-2,13,TRBJ1-5,few,CASSIQGRQPQHF,TGTGCCAGCAGCATACAGGGGCGGCAGCCCCAGCATTTT